This TCR beta chain was documented in a study of chemoradiotherapy in HPV16-positive cancers (dated by TCRdb to about 2022). Study-level background: Candidate HPV-specific T-cell clones and common TCR motifs were defined by functional T-cell assays performed on cells from a couple of HPV16-positive patients. The study asked whether T-cell immunity against the HPV oncoproteins E6 and E7 changes during chemoradiotherapy and whether it affects survival. TCR repertoires from roughly 87 patients with HPV-related cancers were then used to track the candidate HPV-specific TCRs and motifs.

Turning to this clone: Its antigen is currently not known. No per-base quality is available; no much larger clone lies one base away.

Results and caveats for the whole study, not just this receptor: Expansion of candidate HPV-specific clones and E7-related TCR motifs was observed in the tumor microenvironment during treatment, whereas no such expansion was observed for non-HPV-specific T cells. In HPV16-positive patients, expansion of HPV-responsive T cells during chemoradiotherapy was found to be associated with improved recurrence-free survival. The survival association was reported for HPV16-positive patients, and the functional definition of HPV-specific T cells was derived from only two HPV16-positive patients.

Repertoires were sampled repeatedly over the course of chemoradiotherapy, so clonal expansion could be followed in the tumor microenvironment. The library was built by means of the immunoSEQ multiplex PCR assay. This immuneACCESS table, as held by TCRdb, lists in-frame sequences with V and J called but not all clones. Of the missing ones, under half trace to an unresolved V gene in checked studies; the others have no known cause. The sample data list tens of thousands of clones, and roughly 92% of these were observed just once. The ten largest make up about a sixth of the sample. CDR1 and CDR2 were assigned from the germline V gene as MDHEN and SYDVKM. Clipping removes 7 bases from V and 1 base from J, with 9 as the unmatched junction base count. Including the terminal cysteine and phenylalanine, the CDR3 comprises 16 residues. CDR3 DNA is the only sequence kept; it has 48 bases, read in frame from the first base.

The clonotype comes from a human donor with HPV-associated anogenital cancer. The material sequenced was blood, taken from a patient who underwent chemoradiotherapy. The V and J segments used are TRBV28 and TRBJ2-3; TRBD1 fits 9 bases in the junction. The CDR3 here reads CASTSPGTGRTDTQYF. The DNA sequence follows: TGTGCCAGCACCTCGCCGGGGACAGGGCGCACAGATACGCAGTATTTT.